Reported below is one T cell receptor beta chain. The antigen remains unidentified. This entry comes from a study of beta chain features in type 1 diabetes. Regarding the study as a whole: People with Type 1 diabetes carried modestly yet significantly shorter TCRB CDR3s in all four CD4+ subsets. The naive, central memory and Treg TCRB repertoires looked more alike in patients than they did in healthy donors.

The junction had 5 bases not matched to a gene; V was cut back by 4 bases and J by 5 bases. The CDR3 is 15 residues long. Germline V gives CDR1 SGHRS, CDR2 YFSETQ. What was sequenced were expressed TCRB transcripts, since all of the isolated RNA had been reverse transcribed. Clones were sequenced by immunoSEQ multiplex PCR, and TCRdb holds only the in-frame ones, with some missing. The data contain hundreds of thousands of clones, about a tenth of them singletons. This receptor was taken from a man aged 25-40 years with type 1 diabetes. The specimen was naive CD4+ T cells from blood. This chain links TRBV5-1 with TRBJ2-5; 13 bases map to TRBD2. The CDR3 region is CASSPGLAGFETQYF. In nucleotides, the CDR3 is TGCGCCAGCAGCCCGGGACTAGCGGGGTTCGAGACCCAGTACTTC.